The next 22 T cell receptor beta chains were all read from a single sample in a study of blood T cell repertoires in COVID-19. Data came from immunoSEQ multiplex PCR; TCRdb stores just in-frame clones and leaves some out. The data show around 59,000 clones, with more than 75% seen just once and 10% to 15% held by the top ten. The sample taken for sequencing was peripheral blood. All receptors come from a man older than 75 with acute or convalescent COVID-19.

V gene TRBV11-3 combines with J gene TRBJ1-1; D gene uncertain. V shed 3 bases and J shed 1 base, with 6 bases lying between them. CDR3 size: 13 residues. Per germline, CDR1 SGHNT and CDR2 YENEEA. The CDR3 reads CASSLGENTEAFF. CDR3 sequence (DNA): TGTGCCAGCAGCTTGGGAGAGAACACTGAAGCTTTCTTT.

CDR3 residues: CASSPGLYEQYF. CDR3 DNA: TGTGCCAGCTCACCGGGACTCTACGAGCAGTACTTC. This chain joins TRBV18 and TRBJ2-7; D is possibly TRBD2 (6 bases). Trimming stripped 3 bases from V and 3 bases from J, with 6 bases between. Germline V CDR1 and CDR2: KGHSH, LQKENI. CDR3 length: 12 residues.

The chain carries TRBV11-3 and TRBJ1-1; TRBD1 aligns across 9 bases. CDR1 and CDR2 from the germline V gene are SGHNT and YENEEA. The CDR3 runs to 14 residues. V gave up 4 bases and J gave up 6 bases; unmatched junction bases: 6. CDR3 nucleotides: TGTGCCAGCAGCTCACCGGGACAGGGAGCTGAAGCTTTCTTT. It yields the protein CASSSPGQGAEAFF.

The chain joins TRBV29-1 to TRBJ2-1, with D unresolved. The V gene lost 3 bases and the J gene lost 2 bases, with 11 bases spanning the gap. This CDR3 region has 14 residues. CDR1 and CDR2 (germline): SQVTM, ANQGSEA. DNA for the CDR3: TGCAGCGTTGATGACCCAGGTACCTACAATGAGCAGTTCTTC. It specifies CSVDDPGTYNEQFF.

The rearrangement links TRBV6-5 to TRBJ1-1, with D hard to call. The length of the CDR3 is 14 residues. Trimming took off 7 bases at V and 1 base at J, with 13 bases between the two ends. Germline V gene data show CDR1 as MNHEY and CDR2 as SVGAGI. The CDR3 is CASISSGSNTEAFF. CDR3 coding DNA: TGTGCCAGCATTTCTTCGGGGTCGAACACTGAAGCTTTCTTT.

This chain uses TRBV18 with TRBJ2-7; 9 nucleotides align to TRBD2. This CDR3 is 18 amino acids long. Germline trimming cut 1 base from V and 6 bases from J; bases unmatched to any gene: 16. The germline gives CDR1 KGHSH, CDR2 LQKENI. CDR3 DNA: TGTGCCAGCTCACCACGGTACGGTAGCGGGAGTTCAATCACCGAGCAGTACTTC. The encoded protein is CASSPRYGSGSSITEQYF.

This chain uses TRBV30 with TRBJ2-2; 7 bases map to TRBD2. The CDR3 spans 15 residues. CDR1 GTSNPN and CDR2 SVGIG come from the germline V gene (reference sequence). Trimming at V came to 2 bases and at J to 0 bases, leaving 3 bases not matched to a gene. The CDR3 bases are TGTGCCTGGAGTCGGCGGGGGACGAACACCGGGGAGCTGTTTTTT. Amino acid sequence: CAWSRRGTNTGELFF.

CDR3 in amino acids: CATSRDPGTGHGYTF. As DNA, the CDR3 is TGTGCCACCAGCAGAGACCCCGGGACAGGGCATGGCTACACCTTC. The V gene is TRBV15, the J gene TRBJ1-2, with 9 bases aligning to TRBD1. The V gene end was trimmed by 0 bases and the J gene end by 6 bases; junction bases not matched to a gene: 5. CDR1 is LNHNV and CDR2 is YYDKDF in the germline V gene (reference sequence). This CDR3 comprises 15 residues. The full variable domain, completed using reference TRBV15 and TRBJ1-2, is DAMVIQNPRYQVTQFGKPVTLSCSQTLNHNVMYWYQQKSSQAPKLLFHYYDKDFNNEADTPDNFQSRRPNTSFCFLDIRSPGLGDTAMYLCATSRDPGTGHGYTFGSGTRLTVV.

CDR3 DNA: TGTGCCAGTAGTATCCGAGGACAGCTAAACTATGGCTACACCTTC. It translates to CASSIRGQLNYGYTF. V is TRBV19 and J is TRBJ1-2; D is perhaps TRBD1 (6 bases). This CDR3 has 15 amino acids. V dropped 3 bases and J dropped 2 bases, with 13 bases sitting between them. Looked up from germline, CDR1 is LNHDA and CDR2 is SQIVND (reference sequence).

The chain's CDR3 is CATSVSDNEQFF. In DNA, the CDR3 is TGTGCCACCAGTGTTTCGGACAATGAGCAGTTCTTC. This chain uses TRBV24-1 with TRBJ2-1; D uncertain. Per the germline V gene, CDR1 is KGHDR and CDR2 is SFDVKD. V was pared by 5 bases and J by 5 bases, with 6 bases between. This CDR3 contains 12 residues.

The chain joins TRBV11-3 to TRBJ1-3; a weak D match, TRBD1 (5 bases). The ends were cut back, 4 bases at V and 3 bases at J, with 7 bases in the middle. This CDR3 has 13 amino acids. Germline CDR1 and CDR2: SGHNT and YENEEA. CDR3 protein: CASSSGFGNTIYF. CDR3 coding DNA: TGTGCCAGCAGCTCAGGGTTTGGAAACACCATATATTTT.

The chain combines TRBV7-9 with TRBJ1-1; 9 bases are a match to TRBD1. CDR1 is SEHNR and CDR2 is FQNEAQ in the germline V gene (reference sequence). The CDR3 has 15 amino acids. J lost 4 bases, V lost 4 bases, and 7 bases had no gene match. CDR3 residues: CASSSGQGRGTEAFF. CDR3 coding DNA: TGTGCCAGCAGCTCGGGACAGGGACGGGGCACTGAAGCTTTCTTT. Full variable domain (rest looked up from reference TRBV7-9 and TRBJ1-1): DTGVSQNPRHKITKRGQNVTFRCDPISEHNRLYWYRQTLGQGPEFLTYFQNEAQLEKSRLLSDRFSAERPKGSFSTLEIQRTEQGDSAMYLCASSSGQGRGTEAFFGQGTRLTVV.

This clone was counted between two and nine times. This chain connects TRBV6-1 to TRBJ1-5, with D unclear. Trimming cost V 0 bases and J 7 bases, with 16 bases left between them. The CDR3 has 16 residues. Germline loops: CDR1 MNHNS, CDR2 SASEGT. CDR3: CASSEARWPAGQPQHF. The CDR3 coding sequence is TGTGCCAGCAGTGAAGCGAGATGGCCGGCGGGCCAGCCCCAGCATTTT.

This rearrangement joins TRBV5-1 to TRBJ2-2; D is unresolved. Trimming removed 0 bases from V and 5 bases from J, with 5 bases in between. The CDR3 sequence is 13 residues long. The V gene's germline CDR1 is SGHRS and CDR2 YFSETQ. CDR3 region: CASSLVPTGELFF. For the CDR3, the DNA is TGCGCCAGCAGCTTGGTCCCGACCGGGGAGCTGTTTTTT.

The chain uses TRBV2 and TRBJ1-5; D is unresolved. Germline V gene data show CDR1 as SNHLY and CDR2 as FYNNEI. The CDR3 length is 15 residues. The V and J ends lost 0 bases and 2 bases respectively, with 8 bases between them. The CDR3 here is CASSEALGGNQPQHF. CDR3 bases: TGTGCCAGCAGTGAAGCGCTGGGAGGCAATCAGCCCCAGCATTTT.

This clone came up a few times. The genes are TRBV11-2 and TRBJ1-2; the D gene is possibly TRBD1 (6 bases). The V gene lost 5 bases and the J gene lost 8 bases, with 15 bases spanning the gap. The CDR3 has 13 amino acids. Germline CDR1 is SGHAT and CDR2 is FQNNGV. This CDR3 is CASSPWTDRGYTF. The DNA of the CDR3 is TGTGCCAGCAGCCCATGGACAGATCGAGGCTACACCTTC. The entire variable domain, with the rest obtained from reference TRBV11-2 and TRBJ1-2, is as follows: EAGVAQSPRYKIIEKRQSVAFWCNPISGHATLYWYQQILGQGPKLLIQFQNNGVVDDSQLPKDRFSAERLKGVDSTLKIQPAKLEDSAVYLCASSPWTDRGYTFGSGTRLTVV.

The CDR3 bases are TGTGCCAGCTTCGTAAGGGGCGCGGGAAACACCATATATTTT. Translating it yields CASFVRGAGNTIYF. The rearrangement uses TRBV2 and TRBJ1-3, with a possible D match to TRBD1 (5 bases). The CDR3 has 14 amino acids. Trimming shortened V by 8 bases and J by 4 bases, and 15 bases separated the two germline ends. Germline V gene data show CDR1 as SNHLY and CDR2 as FYNNEI. Full variable domain (rest looked up from reference TRBV2 and TRBJ1-3): EPEVTQTPSHQVTQMGQEVILRCVPISNHLYFYWYRQILGQKVEFLVSFYNNEISEKSEIFDDQFSVERPDGSNFTLKIRSTKLEDSAMYFCASFVRGAGNTIYFGEGSWLTVV.

CDR3 sequence reads: CSGLQDSSTDTQYF. The CDR3 DNA sequence: TGCAGCGGTCTTCAGGACTCTAGCACAGATACGCAGTATTTT. The rearrangement links TRBV29-1 to TRBJ2-3, with D possibly TRBD2 on 5 matching bases. With 7 bases removed from V and 0 bases from J, the gap between germline ends came to 14 bases. Germline loops: CDR1 SQVTM, CDR2 ANQGSEA. This CDR3 contains 14 residues.

This clone was counted once. This chain joins TRBV27 and TRBJ1-2, with 10 bases that match TRBD1. The germline V gene has CDR1 MNHEY and CDR2 SMNVEV (reference sequence). This CDR3 has 15 amino acids. With V trimmed by 5 bases and J by 7 bases, 10 bases remained unmatched. The CDR3 nucleotides are TGTGCCAGCAGTCCTACGGGACAGGGGAATTCTGGCTACACCTTC. The encoded protein is CASSPTGQGNSGYTF.

The J gene is TRBJ1-4, the V gene TRBV5-1; D uncertain. V gave up 3 bases and J gave up 7 bases, with 10 bases separating them. CDR3 length: 13 amino acids. Germline CDR1 reads SGHRS; CDR2 reads YFSETQ. CDR3 sequence reads: CASSSGRFEKLFF. CDR3 nucleotide sequence: TGCGCCAGCAGCTCAGGCAGGTTTGAAAAACTGTTTTTT.

This sequence joins TRBV2 and TRBJ1-1; D is uncertain. Germline CDR1 and CDR2: SNHLY and FYNNEI. This CDR3 region has 14 residues. The V and J ends lost 4 bases and 4 bases respectively, with 13 bases between them. CDR3 loop: CASSVLEASTEAFF. The CDR3 DNA is TGTGCCAGCAGTGTCCTGGAGGCGAGCACTGAAGCTTTCTTT.

The chain has TRBV5-1 and TRBJ1-1, with D tentatively TRBD1 (6 bases). Per the germline V gene, CDR1 is SGHRS and CDR2 is YFSETQ. V dropped 5 bases and J dropped 1 base, with 15 bases sitting between them. The CDR3 runs 15 residues. The CDR3 spells CASSLPGGGNTEAFF. CDR3 coding DNA: TGCGCCAGCAGTTTGCCTGGGGGCGGGAACACTGAAGCTTTCTTT.